This T cell receptor beta chain was documented in a study of CD8 T cells in ankylosing spondylitis. Whole-study results and caveats: A TCR beta motif of roughly eight highly homologous variants seemed to mark ankylosing spondylitis blood. Reactive arthritis synovial fluid and blood were previously reported to contain some motif variants.

There are many counts of this clonotype. Its antigen is as yet unknown. CDR3 length: 15 amino acids. After removal of 6 bases from V and 2 bases from J, the junction contained 5 bases not matched to a gene. CDR1 ENHRY and CDR2 SYGVKD come from the germline V gene. TCRdb fed the 5' RACE reads into MiXCR, producing one record per CDR3 protein. The top ten hold about 0.49% of the sample, which has 700,000 to 850,000 distinct CDR3 sequences, over 9.5% seen once. The J gene is TRBJ2-5, the V gene TRBV10-3, with 11 positions matching TRBD2. The clonotype comes from a male donor with ankylosing spondylitis. The sequenced sample was blood, either unsorted or a sorted T cell fraction (not recorded which). In DNA form, the CDR3 reads TGTGCCATCAGCGGGGGACTAGCGGAACAAGAGACCCAGTACTTC. Translated, it gives CAISGGLAEQETQYF.